The 9 T cell receptor beta chains listed next were all sequenced from one sample in a study of OX40 agonist ivuxolimab in advanced cancers. TCRdb keeps only in-frame clones here, not all; method: immunoSEQ multiplex PCR. The data hold around 50,000 clones, with around four fifths observed a single time. Sequenced here: CD4+ or CD8+ T cells sorted from blood, sampled in a trial of the OX40 agonist ivuxolimab. These TCRs come from an adult with an advanced solid tumor such as melanoma, head and neck, liver or kidney cancer.

V and J are TRBV9 and TRBJ2-2; D might be TRBD1 (5 bases). This CDR3 has 15 residues. Deletions cut 0 bases from V and 6 bases from J, with 12 bases between. Germline loops: CDR1 SGDLS, CDR2 YYNGEE. DNA of the CDR3: TGTGCCAGCAGCGTAGACCAGGGAAATTCCGGGGAGCTGTTTTTT. It translates to CASSVDQGNSGELFF.

The V gene is TRBV5-1, the J gene TRBJ2-7, with 7 bases identical to TRBD2. J lost 7 bases, V lost 3 bases, and 22 bases had no gene match. Germline V gives CDR1 SGHRS, CDR2 YFSETQ. The CDR3 spans 18 residues. The CDR3 loop reads CASSSDQPGDAGVGEQYF. CDR3 sequence (DNA): TGCGCCAGCAGCTCCGACCAACCGGGGGATGCGGGGGTCGGGGAGCAGTACTTC.

The chain is built from TRBV2 and TRBJ1-5; D call uncertain. The CDR3 runs to 14 residues. Germline loops: CDR1 SNHLY, CDR2 FYNNEI. Trimming removed 7 bases at V and 0 bases at J, with 10 bases between. The CDR3 sequence: CASTDVYSNQPQHF. For the CDR3, the DNA is TGTGCCAGCACTGATGTCTATAGCAATCAGCCCCAGCATTTT.

The rearrangement joins TRBV5-6 to TRBJ1-2; D remains unclear. V lost 4 bases to trimming and J lost 4 bases, with 20 bases between them. There are 16 residues in the CDR3. Per the germline V gene, CDR1 is SGHDT and CDR2 is YYEEEE. This CDR3 reads CASSPVTETSIYGYTF. The CDR3 DNA reads TGTGCCAGCAGCCCGGTTACGGAAACGAGCATCTATGGCTACACCTTC.

V is TRBV15 and J is TRBJ2-5; 9 bases align to TRBD2. This CDR3 has 15 residues. The germline V gene has CDR1 LNHNV and CDR2 YYDKDF (reference sequence). V trimming: 1 base; J trimming: 9 bases; junction bases outside the gene matches: 9. The CDR3 DNA is TGTGCCACCAGCAGAGTTGGCGGGGGGGCTGGGTCCCAGTACTTC. It is translated as CATSRVGGGAGSQYF.

This clone has only a few counts. The V and J genes are TRBV7-3 and TRBJ2-1, with D perhaps TRBD2 (5 bases). From germline, CDR1 is SGHTA and CDR2 FQGTGA. Trimming stripped 5 bases from V and 10 bases from J, with 18 bases between. The CDR3 is made up of 14 amino acids. This CDR3 is CASSPSLGSREQFF. CDR3 DNA sequence: TGTGCCAGCAGCCCCTCCCTGGGGAGTAGGGAGCAGTTCTTC.

This clone was seen more than once but under ten times. The gene calls are TRBV7-6 and TRBJ1-5; D remains unclear. There are 12 residues in the CDR3. V lost 3 bases and J lost 6, with 6 bases in between. Germline V lookup: CDR1 SGHVS, CDR2 FNYEAQ. CDR3 sequence: CASSFLGQPQHF. The CDR3 nucleotides read TGTGCCAGCAGCTTTTTAGGTCAGCCCCAGCATTTT.

V gene TRBV27 combines with J gene TRBJ1-4; 8 bases agree with TRBD1. Germline CDR1 MNHEY, CDR2 SMNVEV (reference sequence). The CDR3 consists of 16 residues. The V and J ends lost 4 bases and 8 bases, in that order; junction bases with no gene match: 12. Here the CDR3 reads CASSSLYRGGDEKLFF. The CDR3, as DNA: TGTGCCAGCAGTTCTCTTTACAGGGGGGGGGACGAAAAACTGTTTTTT.

This chain uses TRBV19 with TRBJ2-3; 9 nucleotides line up with TRBD1. With 4 bases clipped from V and 7 bases from J, the junction kept 6 bases outside the gene matches. Germline CDR1 is LNHDA and CDR2 is SQIVND (reference sequence). The CDR3 length is 14 residues. DNA for the CDR3: TGTGCCAGTAGTAGCCGGGACAGGGTAAATACGCAGTATTTT. Amino acids: CASSSRDRVNTQYF.